The TCR beta chain described here comes from a study of shared clonotypes between healthy human individuals. Study-level information: CD4 naive and CD4 memory each took three plates per donor, while CD8 naive took two and CD8 memory one.

Trimming took 2 bases from V and 0 from J, leaving 14 bases between them. There are 17 residues in the CDR3. Germline V gene sequence: CDR1 SGHAT, CDR2 FQNNGV. Source study methods: ImmunoSEQ output held junction-only sequences without quality scores, so filtering differed. Generated by immunoSEQ multiplex PCR, the TCRdb table keeps only in-frame clones and is missing some. D and trimming were read from the DNA, whereas the V and J calls and clone size are those reported in that table. This table holds approximately 2.4 million clones, around 95% found once. The CD4+ fraction was divided into a CD45RA+ naive subset and a CD45RA-negative memory subset.

The source of this sequence is a young man in good health. This chain connects TRBV11-2 to TRBJ1-5; D call uncertain. Sample: naive CD4+ T cells sorted from blood. Subset noted: CD45RA+ positively selected. For the CDR3, the DNA is TGTGCCAGCAGCTTAATAGGAGGGCCCCCTAGCAATCAGCCCCAGCATTTT. This translates into CASSLIGGPPSNQPQHF.